This T cell receptor (beta chain) is from a study of T-cell reconstitution after alpha-beta-depleted transplantation in children (dated by TCRdb to the mid-2010s). For the study in its entirety: T-cell immune reconstitution after TCRalphabeta/CD19-depleted allogeneic hematopoietic cell transplantation in children was quantitatively tracked in the study by means of TCR repertoire profiling.

The treatment or condition label on this specimen signifies: allogeneic hematopoietic cell transplantation with graft depleted of TCRalphabeta T cells and CD19 B cells. The children who served as transplant recipients had been given grafts of TCRalphabeta/CD19-depleted allogeneic hematopoietic cells. The CDR3 runs 19 residues from the cysteine to the phenylalanine. The kept DNA is CDR3 alone, 57 bases in frame from the first base. Trimming costs V 0 bases and J 1 base, and their ends lie 24 bases apart. From the germline V gene (reference sequence), CDR1 is DFQATT and CDR2 is SNEGSKA. On this clonotype itself: Its specific antigen is unknown. No much larger clone is present one base from it, and per-base qualities are unavailable.

The receptor library was made with PCR. The instrument was an Illumina HiSeq 2500. TCR libraries were prepared with molecular barcoding, using unique molecular identifiers to normalize TCRbeta repertoire quantification. In TCRdb, the public reads were trimmed at Q25 with fastp and aligned with MiXCR, with productive beta chains retained. Merged by CDR3 protein, the rows form single entries marked with the most common genes and DNA. The sample contains 350,000 to 500,000 distinct CDR3 sequences, over 40% of them found a single time. Of the sample, approximately 25% falls within the top ten clones. Overall study outcomes, separate from this receptor: The apparently early recovery of alphabetaT-cell counts about two months after transplant reportedly depended on only several hundred rapidly expanded clones that came from non-depleted graft cells. Over subsequent months, a decline in hyperexpanded clone frequencies was noted, and after one year, T-cell counts and TCRbeta diversity were mostly ascribed to newly produced T cells. In some patients, high TCRbeta diversity at day 60 was attributed to recipient T cells and intrathymic progenitors that had survived conditioning.

This TCR derives from a girl aged 2 to 10 with aplastic anemia, due to receive a stem cell transplant. Specimen: PBMCs, collected before TCRalphabeta/CD19-depleted stem cell transplant. The sequence links TRBV20-1 to TRBJ2-5; no D segment can be confidently identified. The DNA is as follows: TGCAGTGCTAGAGATCTTTCGCATGGAGAGGTCGGACCCCAAGAGACCCAGTACTTC. Its protein is CSARDLSHGEVGPQETQYF.